This is a list of T cell receptor beta chains from one sample in a study of blood T cells in healthy people across ages. TCRdb recomputed calls from the 5' RACE reads with MiXCR, one row per CDR3 protein. The sample has about 1.4 million distinct CDR3 sequences, approximately 59% seen once; the top ten hold 5% to 7%. The sequenced sample consisted of blood. Receptor source: a man between 18 and 29 years old in good health. The CDR3 runs from the conserved cysteine through the conserved F or W. Fields, in order: clone size, V gene, J gene, D gene, CDR3 protein, CDR3 DNA. A D gene is named only where the DNA matches it firmly. Clone size is stated in some rows and not others, as once, few, many or a class when expanded.

NA	TRBV10-2	TRBJ2-5	NA	CASSESQTQYF	TGCGCCAGCAGTGAGTCTCAGACCCAGTACTTC
NA	TRBV10-3	TRBJ1-2	NA	CAISQDVEYGYTF	TGTGCCATCAGCCAGGACGTTGAGTATGGCTACACCTTC
few	TRBV6-6	TRBJ2-5	NA	CAISGRSLQETQYF	TGTGCCATATCGGGGAGGTCACTGCAAGAGACCCAGTACTTC
few	TRBV29-1	TRBJ2-7	NA	CSDEGNYEQYF	TGCAGCGACGAGGGTAACTACGAGCAGTACTTC
NA	TRBV7-2	TRBJ1-5	NA	CASSRASGNYQPQHF	TGTGCCAGCAGCCGGGCCTCGGGGAACTATCAGCCCCAGCATTTT
NA	TRBV4-1	TRBJ1-1	NA	CASSQVKPSTEAFF	TGCGCCAGCAGCCAAGTTAAGCCGAGCACTGAAGCTTTCTTT
NA	TRBV18	TRBJ2-7	NA	CASSPSIAHEQYF	TGTGCCAGCTCACCATCGATAGCTCACGAGCAGTACTTC
NA	TRBV3-1	TRBJ2-3	TRBD1	CASSRGRTGRTDTQYF	TGTGCCAGCAGCCGGGGACGGACAGGACGCACAGATACGCAGTATTTT
many	TRBV29-1	TRBJ2-5	NA	CSVGRDLQETQYF	TGCAGCGTTGGGCGGGACTTACAAGAGACCCAGTACTTC
few	TRBV29-1	TRBJ1-2	NA	CSVEDGMDATMEGYTF	TGCAGCGTTGAAGACGGGATGGACGCAACTATGGAAGGCTACACCTTC
NA	TRBV20-1	TRBJ2-7	NA	CSGQGMGTYEQYF	TGCAGTGGGCAAGGGATGGGGACCTACGAGCAGTACTTC
few	TRBV15	TRBJ1-6	NA	CATSRGDTNSPLHF	TGTGCCACCAGCAGAGGGGACACCAATTCACCCCTCCACTTT
NA	TRBV20-1	TRBJ1-3	NA	CSARPPGVNGNTIYF	TGCAGTGCTAGGCCGCCCGGGGTGAATGGAAACACCATATATTTT
NA	TRBV12-3/TRBV12-4	TRBJ1-6	NA	CASSGGQPNSPLHF	TGTGCCAGCAGTGGCGGACAGCCCAATTCACCCCTCCACTTT
NA	TRBV21-1	TRBJ2-7	NA	CASSKECLAGPPYEQYF	TGTGCCAGCAGCAAAGAATGTCTAGCGGGGCCGCCCTACGAGCAGTACTTC
once	TRBV12-3/TRBV12-4	TRBJ1-1	NA	CASSVQGFENTEAFF	TGTGCCAGCAGTGTACAGGGATTTGAGAACACTGAAGCTTTCTTT
NA	TRBV12-3/TRBV12-4	TRBJ2-7	TRBD2	CASSFFVSTSGGTVQYF	TGTGCCAGCAGTTTTTTTGTTTCGACTAGCGGGGGGACAGTGCAGTACTTC
NA	TRBV27	TRBJ2-1	TRBD2	CASSFLGLAGGNEQFF	TGTGCCAGCAGTTTCCTCGGACTAGCGGGAGGTAATGAGCAGTTCTTC
once	TRBV20-1	TRBJ2-7	NA	CSARGGGEGSEQYF	TGCAGTGCTAGAGGTGGAGGGGAAGGGTCCGAGCAGTACTTC
few	TRBV25-1	TRBJ1-2	TRBD1	CASSQDRGTYGYTF	TGTGCCAGCAGTCAGGACAGGGGTACCTATGGCTACACCTTC
NA	TRBV7-9	TRBJ1-1	NA	CASSRGEIGAFF	TGTGCCAGCAGCCGTGGGGAGATAGGAGCTTTCTTT
NA	TRBV20-1	TRBJ2-5	TRBD2	CSARASGRLEETQYF	TGCAGTGCTAGAGCTAGCGGGAGACTTGAAGAGACCCAGTACTTC
NA	TRBV27	TRBJ2-1	TRBD1	CASSSGTGGAYNEQFF	TGTGCCAGCAGTTCAGGGACAGGGGGGGCCTACAATGAGCAGTTCTTC
NA	TRBV10-3	TRBJ2-5	TRBD1	CAISEARRGQGPREQYF	TGTGCCATCAGTGAGGCGCGGCGAGGACAGGGGCCGAGGGAGCAGTACTTC
NA	TRBV4-3	TRBJ1-6	NA	CASSPGYEGYSPLHF	TGCGCCAGCAGCCCAGGGTACGAGGGATATTCACCCCTCCACTTT
few	TRBV29-1	TRBJ1-2	TRBD1	CSVGQGASLYGYTF	TGCAGCGTGGGACAGGGGGCCTCCCTCTATGGCTACACCTTC
NA	TRBV2	TRBJ2-4	NA	CASSVLGGQNIQYF	TGTGCCAGCAGTGTCCTCGGGGGGCAAAACATTCAGTACTTC
NA	TRBV7-9	TRBJ2-3	NA	CASSLGGRAADTQYF	TGTGCCAGCAGCTTAGGGGGAAGGGCCGCAGATACGCAGTATTTT
NA	TRBV18	TRBJ2-7	NA	CASSTIGETYEQYF	TGTGCCAGCTCCACGATCGGGGAGACCTACGAGCAGTACTTC
few	TRBV6-2/TRBV6-3	TRBJ2-1	TRBD1	CASSYGTVYNEQFF	TGTGCCAGCAGTTACGGGACAGTGTACAATGAGCAGTTCTTC
NA	TRBV27	TRBJ2-7	TRBD1	CASSTRMGDRPAYEQYF	TGTGCCAGCAGTACTCGGATGGGGGACAGGCCCGCCTACGAGCAGTACTTC
few	TRBV10-3	TRBJ1-1	NA	CAIGGAAEAFF	TGTGCCATCGGGGGGGCCGCTGAAGCTTTCTTT
NA	TRBV4-2	TRBJ1-1	NA	CASSQAWDVDTEAFF	TGTGCCAGCAGCCAAGCGTGGGATGTCGACACTGAAGCTTTCTTT
NA	TRBV9	TRBJ1-2	NA	CASSGDKYGYTF	TGTGCCAGCAGCGGGGACAAGTATGGCTACACCTTC
once	TRBV29-1	TRBJ2-5	NA	CSAQRDSGQTQYF	TGCAGCGCCCAACGGGACTCGGGGCAGACCCAGTACTTC
NA	TRBV14	TRBJ2-1	NA	CASSQVAGLIEYEQFF	TGTGCCAGCAGCCAAGTGGCGGGATTAATCGAATATGAGCAGTTCTTC
NA	TRBV15	TRBJ1-6	NA	CATSRDWEGPNSPLHF	TGTGCCACCAGCAGAGATTGGGAAGGACCAAATTCACCCCTCCACTTT
NA	TRBV7-9	TRBJ2-1	TRBD1	CASSFLGQVSSYNEQFF	TGTGCCAGCAGCTTCCTAGGACAGGTGAGCTCCTACAATGAGCAGTTCTTC
NA	TRBV12-5	TRBJ1-1	NA	CASGLVGAEAFF	TGTGCTAGTGGTTTGGTAGGGGCAGAAGCTTTCTTT
NA	TRBV28	TRBJ2-7	NA	CATAGYFYEQYF	TGTGCCACCGCGGGGTATTTCTACGAGCAGTACTTC
few	TRBV27	TRBJ2-1	TRBD2	CASSPAGNNEQFF	TGTGCCAGCAGTCCAGCGGGAAACAATGAGCAGTTCTTC
NA	TRBV20-1	TRBJ1-2	NA	CSARVPSHYGYTF	TGCAGTGCTAGAGTGCCGTCCCACTATGGCTACACCTTC
NA	TRBV4-1	TRBJ2-5	NA	CASSQTQGGDEQYF	TGCGCCAGCAGCCAAACTCAGGGGGGGGATGAGCAGTACTTC
few	TRBV10-3	TRBJ2-6	TRBD1	CAISEERTGTGANVLTF	TGTGCCATCAGTGAAGAAAGGACAGGGACAGGGGCCAACGTCCTGACTTTC
NA	TRBV29-1	TRBJ2-7	TRBD1	CSTRQGLSYEQYF	TGCAGCACCAGACAGGGGCTATCCTACGAGCAGTACTTC
NA	TRBV10-3	TRBJ1-2	NA	CAIREMEDNYGYTF	TGTGCCATCAGGGAAATGGAGGATAACTATGGCTACACCTTC